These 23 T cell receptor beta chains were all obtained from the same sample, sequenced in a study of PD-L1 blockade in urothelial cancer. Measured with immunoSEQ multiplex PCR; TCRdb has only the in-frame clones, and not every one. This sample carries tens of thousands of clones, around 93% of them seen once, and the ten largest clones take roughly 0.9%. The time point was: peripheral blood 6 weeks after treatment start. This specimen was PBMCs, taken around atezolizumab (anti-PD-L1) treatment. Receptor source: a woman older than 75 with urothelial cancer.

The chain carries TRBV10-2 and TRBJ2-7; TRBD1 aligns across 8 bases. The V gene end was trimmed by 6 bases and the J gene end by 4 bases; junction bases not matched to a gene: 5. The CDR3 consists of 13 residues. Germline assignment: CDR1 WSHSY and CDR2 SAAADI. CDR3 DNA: TGCGCCAGCAGAACAGGGGGAGTATACGAGCAGTACTTC. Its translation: CASRTGGVYEQYF.

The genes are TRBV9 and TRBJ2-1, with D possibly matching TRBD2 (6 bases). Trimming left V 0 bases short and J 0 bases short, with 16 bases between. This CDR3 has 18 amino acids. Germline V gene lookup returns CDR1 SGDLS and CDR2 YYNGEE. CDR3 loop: CASSVVGLGGSSYNEQFF. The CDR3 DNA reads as TGTGCCAGCAGCGTAGTAGGGTTGGGGGGTAGCTCCTACAATGAGCAGTTCTTC. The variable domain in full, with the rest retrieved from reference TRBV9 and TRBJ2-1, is DSGVTQTPKHLITATGQRVTLRCSPRSGDLSVYWYQQSLDQGLQFLIQYYNGEERAKGNILERFSAQQFPDLHSELNLSSLELGDSALYFCASSVVGLGGSSYNEQFFGPGTRLTVL.

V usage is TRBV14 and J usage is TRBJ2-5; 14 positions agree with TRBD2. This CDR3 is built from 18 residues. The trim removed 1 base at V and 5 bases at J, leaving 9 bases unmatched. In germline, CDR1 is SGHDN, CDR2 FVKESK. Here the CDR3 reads CASSQATGTSGSIETQYF. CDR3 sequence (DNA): TGTGCCAGCAGCCAAGCGACAGGGACTAGCGGGAGTATCGAGACCCAGTACTTC.

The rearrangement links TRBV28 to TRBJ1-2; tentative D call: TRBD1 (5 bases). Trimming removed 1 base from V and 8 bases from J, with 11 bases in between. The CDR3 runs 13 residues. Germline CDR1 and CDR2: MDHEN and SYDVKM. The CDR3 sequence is CASSLSRVWGYTF. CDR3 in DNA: TGTGCCAGCAGTTTATCCAGGGTGTGGGGCTACACCTTC.

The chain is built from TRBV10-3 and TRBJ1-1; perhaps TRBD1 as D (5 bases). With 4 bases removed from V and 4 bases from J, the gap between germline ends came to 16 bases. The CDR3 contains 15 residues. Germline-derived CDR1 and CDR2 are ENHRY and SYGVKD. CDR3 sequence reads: CAISGKEGGGTEAFF. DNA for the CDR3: TGTGCCATCAGTGGGAAGGAGGGCGGGGGCACTGAAGCTTTCTTT.

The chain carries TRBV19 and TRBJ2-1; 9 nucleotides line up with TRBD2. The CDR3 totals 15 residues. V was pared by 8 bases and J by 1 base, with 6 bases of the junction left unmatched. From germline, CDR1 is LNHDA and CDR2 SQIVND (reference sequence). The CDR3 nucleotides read TGTGCCAGTCTCTCGCGGGAGGGGTCCTACAATGAGCAGTTCTTC. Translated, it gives CASLSREGSYNEQFF.

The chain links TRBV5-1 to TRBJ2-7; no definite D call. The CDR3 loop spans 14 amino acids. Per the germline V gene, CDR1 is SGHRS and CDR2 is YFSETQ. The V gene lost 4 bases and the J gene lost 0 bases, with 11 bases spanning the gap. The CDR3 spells CASSPRWSSYEQYF. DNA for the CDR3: TGCGCCAGCAGCCCCCGATGGAGCTCCTACGAGCAGTACTTC.

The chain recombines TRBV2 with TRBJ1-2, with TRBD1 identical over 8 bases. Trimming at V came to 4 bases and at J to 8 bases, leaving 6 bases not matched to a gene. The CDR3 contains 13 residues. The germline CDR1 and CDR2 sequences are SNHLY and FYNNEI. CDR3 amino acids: CASSGQGARGYTF. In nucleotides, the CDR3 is TGTGCCAGCAGTGGGCAGGGGGCGAGGGGCTACACCTTC.

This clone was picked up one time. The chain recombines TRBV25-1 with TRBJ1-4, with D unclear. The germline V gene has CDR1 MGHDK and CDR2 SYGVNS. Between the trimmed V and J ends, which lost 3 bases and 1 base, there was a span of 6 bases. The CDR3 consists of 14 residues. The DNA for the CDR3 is TGTGCCAGCAGTGAGAGGGAAACTAATGAAAAACTGTTTTTT. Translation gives CASSERETNEKLFF.

CDR3 nucleotide sequence: TGCGCCAGCAGCCCTCCCGGGGCGGGAGGGCAGACGCAGTATTTT. It encodes CASSPPGAGGQTQYF. The V and J genes are TRBV5-1 and TRBJ2-3, with 9 bases lining up with TRBD2. The germline CDR1 and CDR2 sequences are SGHRS and YFSETQ. The V gene end was trimmed by 4 bases and the J gene end by 9 bases; junction bases not matched to a gene: 12. This CDR3 region has 15 residues.

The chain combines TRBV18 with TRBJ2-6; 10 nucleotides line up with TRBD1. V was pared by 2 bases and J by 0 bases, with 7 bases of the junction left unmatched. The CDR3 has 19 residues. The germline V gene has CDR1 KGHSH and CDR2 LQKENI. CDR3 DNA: TGTGCCAGCTCACCAGACGGGACAGGGGCGATCTCTGGGGCCAACGTCCTGACTTTC. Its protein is CASSPDGTGAISGANVLTF.

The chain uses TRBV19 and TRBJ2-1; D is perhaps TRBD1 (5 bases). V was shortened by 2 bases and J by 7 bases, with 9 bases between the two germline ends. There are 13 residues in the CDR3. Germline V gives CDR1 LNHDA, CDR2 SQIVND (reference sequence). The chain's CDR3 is CASSIQGWNEQFF. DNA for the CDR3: TGTGCCAGTAGTATACAGGGTTGGAATGAGCAGTTCTTC.

CDR3 amino acids: CACYRVNYGYTF. The DNA for the CDR3 is TGTGCCTGTTATCGGGTTAACTATGGCTACACCTTC. The chain carries TRBV30 and TRBJ1-2; D gene ambiguous. The CDR3 has 12 amino acids. Germline V gene lookup returns CDR1 GTSNPN and CDR2 SVGIG (reference sequence). The ends were cut back, 6 bases at V and 1 base at J, with 9 bases in the middle.

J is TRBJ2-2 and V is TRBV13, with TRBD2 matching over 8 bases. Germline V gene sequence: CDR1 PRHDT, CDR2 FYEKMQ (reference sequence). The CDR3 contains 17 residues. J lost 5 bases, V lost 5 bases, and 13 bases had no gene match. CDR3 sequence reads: CASSPLGSGSLTGELFF. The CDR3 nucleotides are TGTGCCAGCAGCCCCCTGGGCAGCGGGAGTTTAACCGGGGAGCTGTTTTTT.

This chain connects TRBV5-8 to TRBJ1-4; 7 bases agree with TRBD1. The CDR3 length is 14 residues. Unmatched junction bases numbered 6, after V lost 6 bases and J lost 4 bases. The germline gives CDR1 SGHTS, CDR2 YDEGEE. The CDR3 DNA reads TGTGCCAGCATCAAGGGACAGATTAATGAAAAACTGTTTTTT. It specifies CASIKGQINEKLFF.

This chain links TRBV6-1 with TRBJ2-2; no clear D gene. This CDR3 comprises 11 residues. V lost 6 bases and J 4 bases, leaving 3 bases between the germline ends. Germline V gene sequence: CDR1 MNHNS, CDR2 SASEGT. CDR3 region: CASSFTGELFF. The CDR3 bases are TGTGCCAGCAGCTTCACCGGGGAGCTGTTTTTT.

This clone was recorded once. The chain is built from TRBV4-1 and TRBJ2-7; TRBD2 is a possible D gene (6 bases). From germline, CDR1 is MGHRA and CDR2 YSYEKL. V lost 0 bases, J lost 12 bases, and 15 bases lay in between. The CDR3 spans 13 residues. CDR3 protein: CASSQDIAGIAYF. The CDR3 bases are TGCGCCAGCAGCCAAGATATCGCGGGAATCGCGTACTTC.

The CDR3 sequence: CASSLGAGVSYNEQFF. DNA for the CDR3: TGCGCCAGCAGCTTAGGGGCGGGAGTGTCCTACAATGAGCAGTTCTTC. The rearrangement uses TRBV5-1 and TRBJ2-1; TRBD2 matches at 7 bases. Germline trimming cut 2 bases from V and 1 base from J; bases unmatched to any gene: 6. This CDR3 has 16 amino acids. Germline V gene data show CDR1 as SGHRS and CDR2 as YFSETQ.

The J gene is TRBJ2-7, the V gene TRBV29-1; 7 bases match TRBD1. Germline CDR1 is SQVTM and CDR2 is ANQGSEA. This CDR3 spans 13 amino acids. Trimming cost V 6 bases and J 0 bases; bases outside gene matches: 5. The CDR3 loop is CSVRGQSSYEQYF. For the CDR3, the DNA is TGCAGCGTCAGGGGACAGAGCTCCTACGAGCAGTACTTC.

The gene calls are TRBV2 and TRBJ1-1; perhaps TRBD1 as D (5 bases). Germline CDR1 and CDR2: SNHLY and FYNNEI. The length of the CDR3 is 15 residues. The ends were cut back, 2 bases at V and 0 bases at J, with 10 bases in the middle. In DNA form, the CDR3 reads TGTGCCAGCAGTGAAACCGGGACTGTGAACACTGAAGCTTTCTTT. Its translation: CASSETGTVNTEAFF.

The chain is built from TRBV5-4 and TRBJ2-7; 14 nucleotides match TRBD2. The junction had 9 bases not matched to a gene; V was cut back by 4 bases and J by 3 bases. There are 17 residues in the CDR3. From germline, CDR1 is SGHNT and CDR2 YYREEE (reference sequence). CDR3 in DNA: TGTGCCAGCAGCCCCGGGACTAGCGGGGGACTTCTCTACGAGCAGTACTTC. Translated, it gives CASSPGTSGGLLYEQYF.

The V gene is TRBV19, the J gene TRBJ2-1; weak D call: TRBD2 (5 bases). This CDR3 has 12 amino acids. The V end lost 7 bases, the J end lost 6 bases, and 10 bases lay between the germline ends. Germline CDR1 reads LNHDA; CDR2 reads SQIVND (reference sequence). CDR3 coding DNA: TGTGCCAGTATCGACTACCGCAATGAGCAGTTCTTC. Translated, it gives CASIDYRNEQFF.

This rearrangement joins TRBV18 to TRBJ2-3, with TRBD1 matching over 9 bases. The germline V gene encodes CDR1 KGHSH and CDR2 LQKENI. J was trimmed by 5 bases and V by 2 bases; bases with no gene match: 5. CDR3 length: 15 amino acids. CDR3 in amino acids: CASSPSQGAIDTQYF. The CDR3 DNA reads TGTGCCAGCTCACCATCACAGGGGGCGATAGATACGCAGTATTTT. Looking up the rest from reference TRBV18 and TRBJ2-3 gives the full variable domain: NAGVMQNPRHLVRRRGQEARLRCSPMKGHSHVYWYRQLPEEGLKFMVYLQKENIIDESGMPKERFSAEFPKEGPSILRIQQVVRGDSAAYFCASSPSQGAIDTQYFGPGTRLTVL.